This TCR beta chain stems from a study of PD-L1 blockade in urothelial cancer. At the level of the study: Prior exposure to chemotherapy in patients amounted to 0 to 3 regimens received.

The time point was: pretreatment peripheral blood. Sample numbers ranged from 1 to 8 per patient, encompassing pretreatment and on-treatment collections. V was trimmed by 3 bases and J by 3 bases, leaving 12 bases between them. The CDR3 spans 15 residues. Germline assignment: CDR1 LNHDA and CDR2 SQIVND (reference sequence). Profiling relied on immunoSEQ multiplex PCR, and the TCRdb table lists in-frame clones only, not all of them. The table lists about 52,000 clones, 75% to 90% of them singletons. The chain employs TRBV19 and TRBJ2-1, with no clear D. The sample in question was PBMCs, obtained around atezolizumab (anti-PD-L1) treatment. The TCR comes from a man aged 45-65 years with urothelial cancer. CDR3 loop: CASSMSSPLYNEQFF. The CDR3 DNA is TGTGCCAGTAGTATGTCTTCCCCCCTCTACAATGAGCAGTTCTTC.